Presented here are 11 T cell receptor beta chains from one specimen sequenced in a study of spatial heterogeneity in lung cancer. Overall study results and limits: Expanded alpha and beta TCR counts within tumors tracked tumor mutation counts.

No antigens are known for them. One entry per CDR3 protein results from TCRdb running MiXCR on the 5' RACE reads. The sample consists of about 16,000 distinct CDR3 sequences, around 7% of them appearing once. Time point: sample taken at primary tumor resection. Sequenced material: lung tumor tissue, taken at surgery. The source of these receptors is a female donor with early-stage non-small cell lung cancer.

In this sample, this clonotype turned up many times. The CDR3 here is CASSPPDSGNTIYF. The CDR3 coding sequence is TGTGCCAGCAGCCCGCCAGACTCTGGAAACACCATATATTTT. The chain employs TRBV12-3 or TRBV12-4 and TRBJ1-3; D gene ambiguous. Trimming took 6 bases from V and 0 from J, leaving 9 bases between them. The CDR3 has 14 residues.

Turning to this clonotype: This may be a read error: a much more frequent sequence differs by one nucleotide. This rearrangement joins TRBV5-1 to TRBJ1-5, with D possibly TRBD1 on 5 matching bases. Germline CDR1 reads SGHRS; CDR2 reads YFSETQ. This CDR3 spans 14 amino acids. The V and J ends lost 4 bases and 7 bases respectively, with 15 bases between them. The CDR3 here is CASSPGHAGQPQHF. As DNA, the CDR3 is TGCGCCAGCAGCCCGGGGCATGCGGGACAGCCCCAGCATTTT.

This sequence joins TRBV7-2 and TRBJ2-3; D might be TRBD1 or TRBD2, each matching 5 bases. Germline V gene sequence: CDR1 SGHTA, CDR2 FQGNSA. The germline V and J ends were trimmed by 4 bases and 5 bases, with 28 bases remaining between them. This CDR3 comprises 19 residues. This CDR3 reads CASSSPKKGTPSGIDTQYF. The CDR3 nucleotides read TGTGCCAGCAGCTCCCCGAAGAAAGGGACCCCCTCGGGAATAGATACGCAGTATTTT.

The V call is TRBV29-1, the J call TRBJ2-2; maybe TRBD1 (5 bases). CDR1 and CDR2 (germline): SQVTM, ANQGSEA. The CDR3 contains 15 residues. V was pared by 4 bases and J by 6 bases, with 18 bases between. This chain's CDR3 is CSVVVRQGNPGELFF. The CDR3 DNA is TGCAGCGTTGTCGTGCGGCAGGGCAATCCCGGGGAGCTGTTTTTT.

This clonotype was seen repeatedly, ten times or more. This sequence joins TRBV29-1 and TRBJ2-3; 11 nucleotides match TRBD1. Germline V gene data show CDR1 as SQVTM and CDR2 as ANQGSEA. Trimming cost V 5 bases and J 3 bases; bases outside gene matches: 7. The CDR3 length is 15 residues. The CDR3 region is CSVRGQGARTDTQYF. The CDR3 nucleotides read TGCAGCGTTCGTGGACAGGGGGCAAGGACAGATACGCAGTATTTT.

This clonotype was seen at least ten times. The rearrangement uses TRBV11-2 and TRBJ2-1, with TRBD2 identical over 11 bases. V lost 8 bases, J lost 6 bases, and 6 bases stayed unmatched. There are 14 residues in the CDR3. CDR1 is SGHAT, CDR2 FQNNGV, per germline. Here the CDR3 DNA reads TGTGCCAGCGAACCGGGACTAGCGGTCAATGAGCAGTTCTTC. It codes for CASEPGLAVNEQFF.

This clonotype was detected many times. V is TRBV10-3 and J is TRBJ2-3; no clear D gene. Germline loops: CDR1 ENHRY, CDR2 SYGVKD. This CDR3 region has 14 residues. Trimming stripped 4 bases from V and 0 bases from J, with 8 bases between. CDR3 nucleotides: TGTGCCATCAGTGGGGCTATCAGCACAGATACGCAGTATTTT. Its protein is CAISGAISTDTQYF.

This clonotype appeared many times. This chain uses TRBV5-6 with TRBJ2-5; D remains ambiguous. The germline V gene encodes CDR1 SGHDT and CDR2 YYEEEE. Trimming took 0 bases from V and 1 from J, leaving 7 bases between them. The CDR3 sequence is 14 residues long. The CDR3 loop is CASSLGTRQETQYF. CDR3 DNA: TGTGCCAGCAGCTTGGGGACCCGCCAAGAGACCCAGTACTTC.

By its share, this clonotype is medium-sized (0.01 to 0.1%). This chain joins TRBV28 and TRBJ1-2; 8 positions match TRBD1. The CDR3 extends over 15 amino acids. Losses at the gene ends were 6 bases for V and 7 bases for J; bases not matched to a gene: 13. Germline CDR1 MDHEN, CDR2 SYDVKM. The CDR3 bases are TGTGCCAGCAGGAAAGGACAGGGTGTGCCGTCTGGCTACACCTTC. It is translated as CASRKGQGVPSGYTF.

This clonotype has a handful of counts. DNA of the CDR3: TGTGCCAGCAGCCAGACCGGGCAAGTGACCTACAATGAGCAGTTCTTC. Protein sequence: CASSQTGQVTYNEQFF. The chain is built from TRBV11-2 and TRBJ2-1; D gene uncertain. The CDR3 loop spans 16 amino acids. Germline V gives CDR1 SGHAT, CDR2 FQNNGV. The germline V and J ends were trimmed by 5 bases and 2 bases, with 16 bases remaining between them.

This clonotype was detected ten times or more. V gene TRBV2 combines with J gene TRBJ1-5, with TRBD1 identical over 9 bases. CDR1 and CDR2 from the germline V gene are SNHLY and FYNNEI. The CDR3 covers 14 residues. V shed 3 bases and J 9 bases; nucleotides not matched to a gene: 6. CDR3 loop: CASSERTGEGPQHF. The CDR3 DNA reads as TGTGCCAGCAGTGAGCGGACAGGGGAAGGGCCCCAGCATTTT.